This T cell receptor (beta chain) emerged from a study of PD-L1 blockade in urothelial cancer. Each PCR reaction had synthetic TCR analog templates spiked into it. Clones were sequenced by immunoSEQ multiplex PCR, and TCRdb holds only the in-frame ones, with some missing. Of tens of thousands of clones listed, 70% to 90% are singletons. This CDR3 is 12 amino acids long. CDR1 SGHDN and CDR2 FVKESK come from the germline V gene. Trimming cost V 1 base and J 15 bases; bases outside gene matches: 6. The chain employs TRBV14 and TRBJ2-1; 7 bases are a match to TRBD2. The sample here was PBMCs, taken around atezolizumab (anti-PD-L1) treatment. This receptor was taken from a man in his 60s with urothelial cancer. For the CDR3, the DNA is TGTGCCAGCAGCCAAGGCTGGGGGGGGTGGTTCTTC. Translating it yields CASSQGWGGWFF.